This is a list of T cell receptor beta chains from one sample in a study of T cell responses to AZD1222 COVID-19 vaccine. Generated by immunoSEQ multiplex PCR, the TCRdb table keeps only in-frame clones and is missing some. The sample contains 75,000 to 85,000 clones, around nine tenths of which appear only once. The sample was peripheral blood, taken on day 0 of AZD1222 vaccination. These receptors were obtained from an adult in good health. Both conserved end residues are part of each CDR3. D genes are given only for firm matches. Clone sizes are given selectively: once, few, many, or a class where the clone is expanded.

CDR3 protein: CASSLESWQANGYTF
D gene: .
V gene: TRBV5-5
clone size: once
J gene: TRBJ1-2

CDR3 protein: CASSLTGYGYTF
D gene: .
V gene: TRBV5-8
clone size: .
J gene: TRBJ1-2

CDR3 protein: CASSLGVSVSGNTIYF
D gene: .
V gene: TRBV5-8
clone size: .
J gene: TRBJ1-3

CDR3 protein: CAWSYRRTKAEAFF
D gene: .
V gene: TRBV30
clone size: once
J gene: TRBJ1-1

CDR3 protein: CAWSTGIGQPQHF
D gene: .
V gene: TRBV30
clone size: .
J gene: TRBJ1-5

CDR3 protein: CASSLPGGKKLFF
D gene: .
V gene: TRBV12-3/TRBV12-4
clone size: once
J gene: TRBJ1-4

CDR3 protein: CASGLRTSGGASDTQYF
D gene: TRBD2
V gene: TRBV4-1
clone size: .
J gene: TRBJ2-3

CDR3 protein: CASSLLRSPLHF
D gene: .
V gene: TRBV13
clone size: .
J gene: TRBJ1-6

CDR3 protein: CASRDSLNTEAFF
D gene: .
V gene: TRBV2
clone size: .
J gene: TRBJ1-1

CDR3 protein: CASRLAGGVETQYF
D gene: TRBD2
V gene: TRBV25-1
clone size: .
J gene: TRBJ2-3

CDR3 protein: CASSSGQGYSNQPQHF
D gene: TRBD1
V gene: TRBV6-5
clone size: once
J gene: TRBJ1-5

CDR3 protein: CAWSGGGNTEAFF
D gene: TRBD1
V gene: TRBV30
clone size: .
J gene: TRBJ1-1

CDR3 protein: CASGEGHDGYTF
D gene: .
V gene: TRBV12-5
clone size: once
J gene: TRBJ1-2

CDR3 protein: CASSLGRGTDTQYF
D gene: .
V gene: TRBV11-3
clone size: .
J gene: TRBJ2-3

CDR3 protein: CASSQYAYEQYF
D gene: .
V gene: TRBV3-1/TRBV3-2
clone size: .
J gene: TRBJ2-7

CDR3 protein: CASRPGLAGVADTQYF
D gene: TRBD2
V gene: TRBV7-3
clone size: .
J gene: TRBJ2-3

CDR3 protein: CASSSGVQRDPYEQYF
D gene: TRBD2
V gene: TRBV5-6
clone size: .
J gene: TRBJ2-7

CDR3 protein: CSVSRGAGGYTF
D gene: .
V gene: TRBV29-1
clone size: .
J gene: TRBJ1-2

CDR3 protein: CAISETGGNTEAFF
D gene: .
V gene: TRBV10-3
clone size: .
J gene: TRBJ1-1

CDR3 protein: CASSYSTENSPLHF
D gene: .
V gene: TRBV6-5
clone size: once
J gene: TRBJ1-6

CDR3 protein: CASSLVLQSNTEAFF
D gene: .
V gene: TRBV7-8
clone size: .
J gene: TRBJ1-1

CDR3 protein: CASSEGQGARIGELFF
D gene: TRBD1
V gene: TRBV2
clone size: once
J gene: TRBJ2-2

CDR3 protein: CASSFGGQSTEAFF
D gene: .
V gene: TRBV11-1
clone size: .
J gene: TRBJ1-1

CDR3 protein: CASSLGGSYEQYF
D gene: .
V gene: TRBV3-1/TRBV3-2
clone size: .
J gene: TRBJ2-7

CDR3 protein: CAWSRDSQSTEAFF
D gene: TRBD1
V gene: TRBV30
clone size: .
J gene: TRBJ1-1

CDR3 protein: CASIRDRAFTNTEAFF
D gene: TRBD1
V gene: TRBV6-4
clone size: .
J gene: TRBJ1-1

CDR3 protein: CASSSQGASVGDSPLHF
D gene: TRBD1
V gene: TRBV5-8
clone size: .
J gene: TRBJ1-6

CDR3 protein: CASNRDSYYEQYF
D gene: TRBD1
V gene: TRBV6-5
clone size: .
J gene: TRBJ2-7

CDR3 protein: CASSLSGTGTYEQYF
D gene: TRBD1
V gene: TRBV7-9
clone size: .
J gene: TRBJ2-7

CDR3 protein: CSVVPSYYGYTF
D gene: .
V gene: TRBV29-1
clone size: .
J gene: TRBJ1-2

CDR3 protein: CASSLMGTTEAFF
D gene: .
V gene: TRBV5-1
clone size: .
J gene: TRBJ1-1

CDR3 protein: CAWSPQEEAFF
D gene: .
V gene: TRBV30
clone size: .
J gene: TRBJ1-1

CDR3 protein: CASTGLAGGELFF
D gene: .
V gene: TRBV4-1
clone size: .
J gene: TRBJ2-2

CDR3 protein: CAWTTTGGTEAFF
D gene: TRBD1
V gene: TRBV30
clone size: .
J gene: TRBJ1-1

CDR3 protein: CASSYGGFAGNTIYF
D gene: .
V gene: TRBV6-5
clone size: .
J gene: TRBJ1-3

CDR3 protein: CASSVQGPDTQYF
D gene: .
V gene: TRBV19
clone size: .
J gene: TRBJ2-3

CDR3 protein: CASSTEGGGSSNQPQHF
D gene: .
V gene: TRBV19
clone size: .
J gene: TRBJ1-5

CDR3 protein: CASIEAGGRNYGYTF
D gene: .
V gene: TRBV19
clone size: .
J gene: TRBJ1-2

CDR3 protein: CARSSGAETRMNTEAFF
D gene: .
V gene: TRBV19
clone size: .
J gene: TRBJ1-1

CDR3 protein: CASSSGAEQYF
D gene: .
V gene: TRBV6-5
clone size: .
J gene: TRBJ2-7

CDR3 protein: CAISESKVQNEKLFF
D gene: .
V gene: TRBV10-3
clone size: .
J gene: TRBJ1-4

CDR3 protein: CASSLVNEKLFF
D gene: .
V gene: TRBV7-9
clone size: .
J gene: TRBJ1-4

CDR3 protein: CASSPTSGPRGFRDTQYF
D gene: .
V gene: TRBV2
clone size: .
J gene: TRBJ2-3

CDR3 protein: CASTPKVRGEQYF
D gene: .
V gene: TRBV2
clone size: .
J gene: TRBJ2-7

CDR3 protein: CASSSTGDDNQPQHF
D gene: .
V gene: TRBV6-5
clone size: .
J gene: TRBJ1-5

CDR3 protein: CATSGGAAGYNEQFF
D gene: .
V gene: TRBV24-1
clone size: .
J gene: TRBJ2-1

CDR3 protein: CASSFSGSGGYTF
D gene: .
V gene: TRBV27
clone size: .
J gene: TRBJ1-2

CDR3 protein: CASSGDGTSGRNEQFF
D gene: TRBD2
V gene: TRBV7-9
clone size: .
J gene: TRBJ2-1

CDR3 protein: CASNVNPFYEQYF
D gene: .
V gene: TRBV10-1
clone size: once
J gene: TRBJ2-7

CDR3 protein: CASTQVRGSNQPQHF
D gene: .
V gene: TRBV28
clone size: medium-sized
J gene: TRBJ1-5

CDR3 protein: CAWSGGAVETQYF
D gene: .
V gene: TRBV30
clone size: .
J gene: TRBJ2-5

CDR3 protein: CASSLPDRAHEQYF
D gene: TRBD1
V gene: TRBV13
clone size: .
J gene: TRBJ2-7

CDR3 protein: CASSGNTGANVLTF
D gene: .
V gene: TRBV11-2
clone size: .
J gene: TRBJ2-6

CDR3 protein: CASGRDAAAGNTIYF
D gene: .
V gene: TRBV5-8
clone size: .
J gene: TRBJ1-3

CDR3 protein: CAIGTGVESPLHF
D gene: TRBD1
V gene: TRBV10-3
clone size: .
J gene: TRBJ1-6

CDR3 protein: CASSYFSGETDTQYF
D gene: .
V gene: TRBV6-2/TRBV6-3
clone size: .
J gene: TRBJ2-3